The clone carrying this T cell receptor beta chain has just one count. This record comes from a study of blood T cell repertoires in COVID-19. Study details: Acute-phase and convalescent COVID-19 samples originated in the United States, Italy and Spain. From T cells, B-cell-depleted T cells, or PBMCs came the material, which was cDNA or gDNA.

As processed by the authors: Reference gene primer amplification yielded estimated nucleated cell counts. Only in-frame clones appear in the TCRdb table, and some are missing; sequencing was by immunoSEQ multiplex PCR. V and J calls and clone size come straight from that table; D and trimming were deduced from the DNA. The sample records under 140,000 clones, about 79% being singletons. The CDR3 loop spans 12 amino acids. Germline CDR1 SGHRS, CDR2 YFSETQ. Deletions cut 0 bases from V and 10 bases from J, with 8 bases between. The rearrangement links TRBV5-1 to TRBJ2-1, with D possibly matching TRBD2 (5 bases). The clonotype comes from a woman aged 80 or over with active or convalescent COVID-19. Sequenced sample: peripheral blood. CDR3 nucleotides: TGCGCCAGCAGCTTGGGCGGGCGAGAGCAGTTCTTC. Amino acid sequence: CASSLGGREQFF. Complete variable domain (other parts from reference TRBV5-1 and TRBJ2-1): KAGVTQTPRYLIKTRGQQVTLSCSPISGHRSVSWYQQTPGQGLQFLFEYFSETQRNKGNFPGRFSGRQFSNSRSEMNVSTLELGDSALYLCASSLGGREQFFGPGTRLTVL.